The rows below give T cell receptor beta chains drawn from one sample of a study of cytomegalovirus exposure and HLA in healthy donors. Using immunoSEQ multiplex PCR, the repertoire was profiled, and TCRdb retains in-frame clones only, with some absent. The data hold some 120,000 clones, with around three quarters observed a single time. Material for sequencing was PBMCs. These receptors were collected from a man aged 25-40 years in good health and CMV-seropositive. Each CDR3 is given with its conserved first and last residue. D genes are given only for firm matches. Expanded clones are given a class, and other clones once, few, many or no size at all.

v_call	clone_size	j_call	d_call	cdr3_aa	cdr3_nt
TRBV9	-	TRBJ2-7	-	CASSVAPQSYEQYF	TGTGCCAGCAGCGTAGCTCCCCAGTCCTACGAGCAGTACTTC
TRBV5-4	-	TRBJ2-5	TRBD1	CASSLTGTGFGTQYF	TGTGCCAGCAGTTTAACCGGGACAGGGTTTGGGACCCAGTACTTC
TRBV5-1	-	TRBJ2-3	-	CASSPVPHTDTQYF	TGCGCCAGCAGCCCGGTTCCCCACACAGATACGCAGTATTTT
TRBV6-5	-	TRBJ2-7	-	CASRHRNAYEQYF	TGTGCCAGCAGGCACAGGAACGCCTACGAGCAGTACTTC
TRBV6-1	-	TRBJ1-5	-	CASSEPGPSQYSNQPQHF	TGTGCCAGCAGTGAACCGGGCCCTAGCCAGTATAGCAATCAGCCCCAGCATTTT
TRBV4-1	-	TRBJ1-2	TRBD1	CASSQVQGAGGGYTF	TGCGCCAGCAGCCAAGTCCAGGGGGCCGGAGGAGGCTACACCTTC
TRBV4-2	-	TRBJ2-1	TRBD1	CASSQGQGNEQFF	TGTGCCAGCAGCCAGGGACAGGGGAATGAGCAGTTCTTC
TRBV18	-	TRBJ2-3	-	CASSPSGLTDTQYF	TGTGCCAGCTCACCATCGGGTCTCACAGATACGCAGTATTTT
TRBV13	once	TRBJ1-3	-	CAGSPRAGWAGNTIYF	TGTGCCGGCAGCCCAAGGGCAGGGTGGGCTGGAAACACCATATATTTT
TRBV27	few	TRBJ2-7	-	CASSLNRLGRAHEQYF	TGTGCCAGCAGTTTAAACAGACTAGGCCGGGCCCACGAGCAGTACTTC
TRBV7-2	-	TRBJ1-1	-	CASSPQVGFGGTEAFF	TGTGCCAGCAGCCCACAAGTTGGGTTTGGGGGGACTGAAGCTTTCTTT
TRBV7-6	once	TRBJ1-4	-	CASSSSLPGGKLFF	TGTGCCAGCAGCTCATCCCTCCCGGGTGGAAAACTGTTTTTT
TRBV28	once	TRBJ2-7	TRBD2	CASSLYGGGASGEQYF	TGTGCCAGCAGTTTATATGGCGGGGGGGCCTCTGGCGAGCAGTACTTC
TRBV2	-	TRBJ1-4	TRBD1	CASSTGGREKLFF	TGTGCCAGCAGTACAGGGGGCCGGGAAAAACTGTTTTTT
TRBV6-4	-	TRBJ2-1	TRBD1	CASSDEAGQGFNEQFF	TGTGCCAGCAGTGACGAGGCAGGACAGGGGTTCAATGAGCAGTTCTTC
TRBV7-9	-	TRBJ1-2	-	CASSFPNTGYTF	TGTGCCAGCAGCTTCCCAAACACTGGCTACACCTTC
TRBV7-3	-	TRBJ2-1	TRBD1	CASSPGTGVWEQFF	TGTGCCAGCAGCCCCGGGACAGGTGTATGGGAGCAGTTCTTC
TRBV5-1	-	TRBJ2-3	TRBD1	CASSRQGVTDTQYF	TGCGCCAGCAGCAGACAGGGGGTTACAGATACGCAGTATTTT
TRBV7-3	-	TRBJ1-3	-	CASSSGGNTIYF	TGTGCCAGCAGCTCAGGAGGGAACACCATATATTTT
TRBV28	-	TRBJ1-2	-	CASSFGGRTNYGYTF	TGTGCCAGCAGTTTCGGTGGCAGGACTAACTATGGCTACACCTTC
TRBV6-6	-	TRBJ2-7	TRBD1	CASSVRDRGFYEQYF	TGTGCCAGCAGTGTCCGGGACAGGGGGTTCTACGAGCAGTACTTC
TRBV19	-	TRBJ1-5	-	CASSRSARPNQPQHF	TGTGCCAGTAGTAGGTCTGCCAGGCCCAATCAGCCCCAGCATTTT
TRBV29-1	-	TRBJ1-1	-	CSVEGAGTEAFF	TGCAGCGTTGAGGGGGCCGGCACTGAAGCTTTCTTT
TRBV10-3	once	TRBJ2-2	TRBD1	CAISSGGAEAGELFF	TGTGCCATCAGCTCAGGGGGCGCGGAAGCCGGGGAGCTGTTTTTT
TRBV2	-	TRBJ1-5	TRBD1	CASRGQGNQPQHF	TGTGCCAGCAGGGGACAGGGAAATCAGCCCCAGCATTTT
TRBV19	-	TRBJ1-1	TRBD1	CASRDRGNTEAFF	TGTGCCAGTCGGGACAGGGGAAACACTGAAGCTTTCTTT